This is a list of T cell receptor beta chains from one sample in a study of post-analysis software for immune sequencing data. In TCRdb, the PCR reads were re-called with MiXCR into one record per CDR3 protein. The sample lists some 260,000 distinct CDR3 sequences; just over 35% were seen once. The sample taken for sequencing was blood. These receptors originate from a girl aged 10-17 years with multiple sclerosis. CDR3s include the opening cysteine and the closing phenylalanine or tryptophan. D genes are given only for firm matches. Only some rows state a clone size, as once, few, many or a class for expanded clones.

V gene	clone size	D gene	J gene	CDR3 DNA	CDR3 protein
TRBV2	many	TRBD2	TRBJ2-5	TGTGCCAGCAGTGAATCTAGGACTAGCGGGACCGAGACCCAGTACTTC	CASSESRTSGTETQYF
TRBV2	NA	NA	TRBJ1-1	TGTGCCAGCAGTGAAGCGTACGTGAGCACTGAAGCTTTCTTT	CASSEAYVSTEAFF
TRBV5-4	many	TRBD1	TRBJ2-5	TGTGCCAGCAGCCAGGGACAGCAAGAGACCCAGTACTTC	CASSQGQQETQYF
TRBV5-1	once	NA	TRBJ2-5	TGCGCCAGCAGCTCCAATCCCACATTTCAAGAGACCCAGTACTTC	CASSSNPTFQETQYF
TRBV15	NA	NA	TRBJ2-3	TGTGCCACCAGCAGAATGGGGCCAGAAGAAACAGATACGCAGTATTTT	CATSRMGPEETDTQYF
TRBV4-1	many	NA	TRBJ2-1	TGCGCCAGCAGCCAACTTCCCGGGACACCCGTAACGGGTGAGCAGTTCTTC	CASSQLPGTPVTGEQFF
TRBV12-3/TRBV12-4	many	NA	TRBJ1-5	TGTGCCAGCAGTAAACAGGTAAAGAATCAGCCCCAGCATTTT	CASSKQVKNQPQHF
TRBV4-1	few	NA	TRBJ2-7	TGCGCCAGCAGCCAAGATACGGGTGACGAGCAGTACTTC	CASSQDTGDEQYF
TRBV4-1	many	TRBD2	TRBJ2-6	TGCGCCAGCAGCGGGCTAGCGGGGACCTCTGGGGCCAACGTCCTGACTTTC	CASSGLAGTSGANVLTF
TRBV4-2	NA	NA	TRBJ1-5	TGTGCCAGCAGCGCTCGACTGAATCAGCCCCAGCATTTT	CASSARLNQPQHF
TRBV5-1	many	NA	TRBJ2-1	TGCGCCAGCAGCTTGGACATTTACAATGAGCAGTTCTTC	CASSLDIYNEQFF
TRBV20-1	few	NA	TRBJ2-1	TGCAGTGTCACGGTGAGCTCCTACAATGAGCAGTTCTTC	CSVTVSSYNEQFF
TRBV29-1	many	NA	TRBJ1-2	TGCAGCGTTGAATGGGGGGCATCTCCCATATATGGCTACACCTTC	CSVEWGASPIYGYTF
TRBV20-1	NA	NA	TRBJ2-3	TGCAGTGCTAGTGAATTGAGGGGGGAGACAGATACGCAGTATTTT	CSASELRGETDTQYF
TRBV20-1	many	TRBD1	TRBJ2-1	TGCAGTGCTAGGGTCACAGGGGACGGTGAGCAGTTCTTC	CSARVTGDGEQFF
TRBV10-3	many	TRBD1	TRBJ1-2	TGTGCCATCAGTGAAGACAGGGCGGGCGGCTACACCTTC	CAISEDRAGGYTF
TRBV12-3/TRBV12-4	NA	NA	TRBJ2-7	TGTGCCAGCAGTCCCGGAGGGCAGGCTTGGTACGAGCAGTACTTC	CASSPGGQAWYEQYF